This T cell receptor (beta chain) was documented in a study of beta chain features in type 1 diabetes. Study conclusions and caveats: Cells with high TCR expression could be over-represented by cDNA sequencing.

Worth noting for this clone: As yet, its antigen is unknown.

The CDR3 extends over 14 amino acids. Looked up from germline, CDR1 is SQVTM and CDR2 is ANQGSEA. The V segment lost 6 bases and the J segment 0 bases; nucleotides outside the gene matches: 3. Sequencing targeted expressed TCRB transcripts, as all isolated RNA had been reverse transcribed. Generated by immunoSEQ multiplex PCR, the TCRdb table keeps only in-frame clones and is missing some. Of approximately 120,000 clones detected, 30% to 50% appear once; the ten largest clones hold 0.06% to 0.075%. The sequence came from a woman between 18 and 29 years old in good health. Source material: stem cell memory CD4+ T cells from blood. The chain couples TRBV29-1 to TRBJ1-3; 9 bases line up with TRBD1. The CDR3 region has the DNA TGCAGCGTGGGGGGACAGGGCTCTGGAAACACCATATATTTT. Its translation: CSVGGQGSGNTIYF.